The rows below give T cell receptor beta chains drawn from one sample of a study of cytomegalovirus exposure and HLA in healthy donors. Some clones are missing from TCRdb's copy, which holds only in-frame ones; the method was immunoSEQ multiplex PCR. The table has around 150,000 clones, approximately 83% seen once. The sequenced material came from PBMCs. The receptors were gathered from a woman aged 18-29 years in good health and CMV-seronegative. The CDR3 runs from the conserved cysteine through the conserved F or W. D genes are given only for firm matches. The size entry is marked missing in some rows and otherwise reads once, few, many or a size class.

v_call: TRBV29-1
j_call: TRBJ1-5
d_call: TRBD1
clone_size: NA
cdr3_nt: TGCAGCGTTGAAGATCTGGACAGGGGACCCCTTTATAGCAATCAGCCCCAGCATTTT
cdr3_aa: CSVEDLDRGPLYSNQPQHF

v_call: TRBV9
j_call: TRBJ1-4
d_call: NA
clone_size: few
cdr3_nt: TGTGCCAGCAGCCCATATAGGGACATCGGGGAAAAACTGTTTTTT
cdr3_aa: CASSPYRDIGEKLFF

v_call: TRBV19
j_call: TRBJ2-5
d_call: NA
clone_size: NA
cdr3_nt: TGTGCCAGTAGTACTACAGGGTTAAGAGAGACCCAGTACTTC
cdr3_aa: CASSTTGLRETQYF

v_call: TRBV6-1
j_call: TRBJ1-5
d_call: NA
clone_size: NA
cdr3_nt: TGTGCCAGCAGTGTCCGAGTAGGCGGTCAGCCCCAGCATTTT
cdr3_aa: CASSVRVGGQPQHF

v_call: TRBV30
j_call: TRBJ1-2
d_call: NA
clone_size: once
cdr3_nt: TGTGCCTGGCCCCCAAGACTTAACTATGGCTACACCTTC
cdr3_aa: CAWPPRLNYGYTF

v_call: TRBV30
j_call: TRBJ1-4
d_call: TRBD1
clone_size: NA
cdr3_nt: TGTGCCTGGAGTGTGGGACAGGGGGCTGCAAAACTGTTTTTT
cdr3_aa: CAWSVGQGAAKLFF

v_call: TRBV25-1
j_call: TRBJ2-3
d_call: TRBD2
clone_size: NA
cdr3_nt: TGTGCCAGCAGTGGAGCGAGCGGGGGAACAGATACGCAGTATTTT
cdr3_aa: CASSGASGGTDTQYF

v_call: TRBV14
j_call: TRBJ2-3
d_call: TRBD2
clone_size: NA
cdr3_nt: TGTGCCAGCAGCCAAGATCGGGGGGGGCTCCCATGGACAGATACGCAGTATTTT
cdr3_aa: CASSQDRGGLPWTDTQYF

v_call: TRBV2
j_call: TRBJ1-6
d_call: TRBD1
clone_size: NA
cdr3_nt: TGTGCCAGCAGTACGAGACAGGGGTATAATTCACCCCTCCACTTT
cdr3_aa: CASSTRQGYNSPLHF

v_call: TRBV6-1
j_call: TRBJ2-7
d_call: TRBD1
clone_size: NA
cdr3_nt: TGTGCCAGCAGTGGTTCGACAGGGTACCACGAGCAGTACTTC
cdr3_aa: CASSGSTGYHEQYF

v_call: TRBV18
j_call: TRBJ2-3
d_call: TRBD2
clone_size: NA
cdr3_nt: TGTGCCAGCTCACCACCGGCCAGCGGGGGGCCAAATAGTCTCTCGCAGTATTTT
cdr3_aa: CASSPPASGGPNSLSQYF

v_call: TRBV30
j_call: TRBJ1-1
d_call: NA
clone_size: few
cdr3_nt: TGTGCCTGGACTAAGGCCGCAACCGGGACAAACACTGAAGCTTTCTTT
cdr3_aa: CAWTKAATGTNTEAFF

v_call: TRBV6-1
j_call: TRBJ1-2
d_call: NA
clone_size: NA
cdr3_nt: TGTGCCAGCAGCCCCCTAACGGTCGAGGGCTACACCTTC
cdr3_aa: CASSPLTVEGYTF

v_call: TRBV7-9
j_call: TRBJ1-5
d_call: NA
clone_size: NA
cdr3_nt: TGTGCCAGCAGCTCTGGACAGTATAGCAATCAGCCCCAGCATTTT
cdr3_aa: CASSSGQYSNQPQHF

v_call: TRBV9
j_call: TRBJ1-1
d_call: NA
clone_size: NA
cdr3_nt: TGTGCCAGCAGCGTAGGGCTTCGGACAGTCACTGAAGCTTTCTTT
cdr3_aa: CASSVGLRTVTEAFF

v_call: TRBV18
j_call: TRBJ2-5
d_call: TRBD2
clone_size: NA
cdr3_nt: TGTGCCAGCTCACTCGGACTAGCTTCGCGAGAGACCCAGTACTTC
cdr3_aa: CASSLGLASRETQYF

v_call: TRBV4-2
j_call: TRBJ1-2
d_call: TRBD1
clone_size: NA
cdr3_nt: TGTGCCAGCAGCCAAGGGGGGACAGGACCAAGTGATGGCTACACCTTC
cdr3_aa: CASSQGGTGPSDGYTF

v_call: TRBV5-4
j_call: TRBJ2-4
d_call: NA
clone_size: NA
cdr3_nt: TGTGCCAGCAGCTTTCGGGGTCAGAGTTACAACATTCAGTACTTC
cdr3_aa: CASSFRGQSYNIQYF

v_call: TRBV6-6
j_call: TRBJ1-2
d_call: NA
clone_size: NA
cdr3_nt: TGTGCCAGCAGTTACTCCTCGGACGGGATCTATGGCTACACCTTC
cdr3_aa: CASSYSSDGIYGYTF

v_call: TRBV19
j_call: TRBJ1-3
d_call: NA
clone_size: NA
cdr3_nt: TGTGCCAGTAGTATTCAGGACTCTGGAAACACCATATATTTT
cdr3_aa: CASSIQDSGNTIYF

v_call: TRBV18
j_call: TRBJ1-1
d_call: NA
clone_size: NA
cdr3_nt: TGTGCCAGCTCACCAGCGGGAGAAGGGACTGAAGCTTTCTTT
cdr3_aa: CASSPAGEGTEAFF

v_call: TRBV4-1
j_call: TRBJ1-2
d_call: TRBD1
clone_size: NA
cdr3_nt: TGCGCCAGCAGCCAAGATCCCCTACGACAGGGGGCGTCAAACTATGGCTACACCTTC
cdr3_aa: CASSQDPLRQGASNYGYTF

v_call: TRBV30
j_call: TRBJ2-4
d_call: NA
clone_size: NA
cdr3_nt: TGTGCCTGGAGTGTACCGGCTCCCCGGGGGTCTGCCTCCAAAAACATTCAGTACTTC
cdr3_aa: CAWSVPAPRGSASKNIQYF

v_call: TRBV27
j_call: TRBJ1-1
d_call: NA
clone_size: few
cdr3_nt: TGTGCCAGCAGTAGGTCACCACTATCGAACACTGAAGCTTTCTTT
cdr3_aa: CASSRSPLSNTEAFF

v_call: TRBV29-1
j_call: TRBJ1-2
d_call: NA
clone_size: NA
cdr3_nt: TGCAGCGTTGATACCCCCATTACATTAAACTATGGCTACACCTTC
cdr3_aa: CSVDTPITLNYGYTF

v_call: TRBV7-6
j_call: TRBJ2-7
d_call: TRBD1
clone_size: NA
cdr3_nt: TGTGCCAGCAGTCGCTTCCGGGACAGGGTCTACGAGCAGTACTTC
cdr3_aa: CASSRFRDRVYEQYF

v_call: TRBV7-2
j_call: TRBJ2-3
d_call: NA
clone_size: NA
cdr3_nt: TGTGCCAGCAGCTTCGTCCTAGGAATCACAGATACGCAGTATTTT
cdr3_aa: CASSFVLGITDTQYF

v_call: TRBV5-1
j_call: TRBJ2-2
d_call: NA
clone_size: NA
cdr3_nt: TGCGCCAGCAGCCTGGCACAAAGGGGGACCGGGGAGCTGTTTTTT
cdr3_aa: CASSLAQRGTGELFF

v_call: TRBV7-8
j_call: TRBJ1-4
d_call: NA
clone_size: NA
cdr3_nt: TGTGCCAGCAGCCAAGGGAGGGCGGTGGATGAAAAACTGTTTTTT
cdr3_aa: CASSQGRAVDEKLFF

v_call: TRBV27
j_call: TRBJ2-1
d_call: TRBD2
clone_size: NA
cdr3_nt: TGTGCCAGCAGTTCCGTAGCGGGAAGACCCAATGAGCAGTTCTTC
cdr3_aa: CASSSVAGRPNEQFF

v_call: TRBV11-2
j_call: TRBJ1-2
d_call: TRBD1
clone_size: NA
cdr3_nt: TGTGCCAGCAGTTCAGGGGGCAGGGGCACAGCTAACTATGGCTACACCTTC
cdr3_aa: CASSSGGRGTANYGYTF

v_call: TRBV9
j_call: TRBJ2-1
d_call: TRBD2
clone_size: NA
cdr3_nt: TGTGCCAGCAGCGTCCCACGAACGGGGGGGGCTATTGAGCAGTTCTTC
cdr3_aa: CASSVPRTGGAIEQFF

v_call: TRBV6-6
j_call: TRBJ1-2
d_call: NA
clone_size: NA
cdr3_nt: TGTGCCAGCAGTTACATCCAGGGGAAGGGCTACACCTTC
cdr3_aa: CASSYIQGKGYTF

v_call: TRBV2
j_call: TRBJ1-2
d_call: NA
clone_size: few
cdr3_nt: TGTGCCAGCGGAAGAGGCTATGGCTACACCTTC
cdr3_aa: CASGRGYGYTF

v_call: TRBV5-6
j_call: TRBJ2-1
d_call: TRBD1
clone_size: few
cdr3_nt: TGTGCCAGCAGCTTGGTCGGGACAGGCAATGAGCAGTTCTTC
cdr3_aa: CASSLVGTGNEQFF

v_call: TRBV18
j_call: TRBJ2-7
d_call: NA
clone_size: once
cdr3_nt: TGTGCCAGCTCACCACAGGGGTTTTACGAGCAGTACTTC
cdr3_aa: CASSPQGFYEQYF

v_call: TRBV28
j_call: TRBJ1-4
d_call: NA
clone_size: NA
cdr3_nt: TGTGCCAGCATAAAGATGGGGGGAGGTGAAAAACTGTTTTTT
cdr3_aa: CASIKMGGGEKLFF

v_call: TRBV6-5
j_call: TRBJ1-4
d_call: TRBD1
clone_size: NA
cdr3_nt: TGTGCCAGCAGTTACTCTGGGACAGAGAATGAAAAACTGTTTTTT
cdr3_aa: CASSYSGTENEKLFF

v_call: TRBV29-1
j_call: TRBJ2-5
d_call: NA
clone_size: NA
cdr3_nt: TGCAGCGTTGTACGGCAAGAGACCCAGTACTTC
cdr3_aa: CSVVRQETQYF

v_call: TRBV6-1
j_call: TRBJ2-1
d_call: TRBD2
clone_size: many
cdr3_nt: TGTGCCAGCAGTGAAGCTAGCGGGGGGGCCAATGAGCAGTTCTTC
cdr3_aa: CASSEASGGANEQFF

v_call: TRBV7-9
j_call: TRBJ2-5
d_call: TRBD2
clone_size: NA
cdr3_nt: TGTGCCAGCAGCTTAGCGGGGGGGTCGTTCCAAGAGACCCAGTACTTC
cdr3_aa: CASSLAGGSFQETQYF

v_call: TRBV6-5
j_call: TRBJ1-1
d_call: NA
clone_size: NA
cdr3_nt: TGTGCCAGCAGTTCCCTCAACACAGGGTTTGAAGCTTTCTTT
cdr3_aa: CASSSLNTGFEAFF

v_call: TRBV6-6
j_call: TRBJ1-1
d_call: NA
clone_size: NA
cdr3_nt: TGTGCCAGCAGTTACTCCCGGGGGACTAGTGAAGCTTTCTTT
cdr3_aa: CASSYSRGTSEAFF

v_call: TRBV28
j_call: TRBJ2-1
d_call: TRBD1
clone_size: NA
cdr3_nt: TGTGCCAGCACTCTTGCGGGGACAGGGAGCTACAATGAGCAGTTCTTC
cdr3_aa: CASTLAGTGSYNEQFF

v_call: TRBV15
j_call: TRBJ2-7
d_call: TRBD1
clone_size: NA
cdr3_nt: TGTGCCACCCAGGACAGGGGGAGCTCCTACGAGCAGTACTTC
cdr3_aa: CATQDRGSSYEQYF

v_call: TRBV5-8
j_call: TRBJ1-1
d_call: TRBD1
clone_size: NA
cdr3_nt: TGTGCCAGCAGCTTCGACAGGGGGCAAGCTTTCTTT
cdr3_aa: CASSFDRGQAFF

v_call: TRBV5-1
j_call: TRBJ2-5
d_call: TRBD2
clone_size: NA
cdr3_nt: TGCGCCAGCAGCTTGGGGCTAGCGGGGGACGCCCAGTACTTC
cdr3_aa: CASSLGLAGDAQYF

v_call: TRBV11-3
j_call: TRBJ2-5
d_call: TRBD2
clone_size: NA
cdr3_nt: TGTGCCAGCAGCCCGGGGGGGCGGGGTTTCGAGACCCAGTACTTC
cdr3_aa: CASSPGGRGFETQYF

v_call: TRBV4-1
j_call: TRBJ1-4
d_call: NA
clone_size: NA
cdr3_nt: TGCGCCAGCAGGTCCAGGGGCGGGTTCTTTGACGCAACTAATGAAAAACTGTTTTTT
cdr3_aa: CASRSRGGFFDATNEKLFF

v_call: TRBV18
j_call: TRBJ2-7
d_call: NA
clone_size: NA
cdr3_nt: TGTGCCAGCTCACCCGGGTTGGGTGGGTACGAGCAGTACTTC
cdr3_aa: CASSPGLGGYEQYF

v_call: TRBV5-1
j_call: TRBJ2-1
d_call: TRBD1
clone_size: NA
cdr3_nt: TGCGCCAGCAGCTCGCACCGACAGGGCGACCCAGGATCCAACAATGAGCAGTTCTTC
cdr3_aa: CASSSHRQGDPGSNNEQFF

v_call: TRBV7-6
j_call: TRBJ1-3
d_call: NA
clone_size: NA
cdr3_nt: TGTGCCAGCAGCGCCACGGTGTTTCTTGGTCCTGGAAACACCATATATTTT
cdr3_aa: CASSATVFLGPGNTIYF

v_call: TRBV10-2
j_call: TRBJ2-1
d_call: NA
clone_size: NA
cdr3_nt: TGCGCCAGCAGCAGGGGATTCGACAATGAGCAGTTCTTC
cdr3_aa: CASSRGFDNEQFF

v_call: TRBV18
j_call: TRBJ1-1
d_call: NA
clone_size: NA
cdr3_nt: TGTGCCAGCTCACCACAAAAACAGCACTCGAACACTGAAGCTTTCTTT
cdr3_aa: CASSPQKQHSNTEAFF

v_call: TRBV18
j_call: TRBJ1-2
d_call: NA
clone_size: NA
cdr3_nt: TGTGCCAGCTCTTCAAACCCCCAAACAGGGAACTATGGCTACACCTTC
cdr3_aa: CASSSNPQTGNYGYTF

v_call: TRBV11-3
j_call: TRBJ1-1
d_call: NA
clone_size: NA
cdr3_nt: TGTGCCAGCAGCTTAGAAGGGGATACTGAAGCTTTCTTT
cdr3_aa: CASSLEGDTEAFF

v_call: TRBV28
j_call: TRBJ1-2
d_call: TRBD1
clone_size: NA
cdr3_nt: TGTGCCAGCAGTATAGGAGCCGGGACAGGGGGTGAGGGCTACACCTTC
cdr3_aa: CASSIGAGTGGEGYTF

v_call: TRBV6-6
j_call: TRBJ1-4
d_call: NA
clone_size: NA
cdr3_nt: TGTGCCAGCCAGGGGAATGAAAAACTGTTTTTT
cdr3_aa: CASQGNEKLFF